This TCR beta chain comes out of a study of identifying expanded T cells in peripheral blood. Profiled with immunoSEQ multiplex PCR; TCRdb holds only in-frame clones, not every one. The sample yields 90,000 to 110,000 clones, around 90% seen once. As regards this clone: Its antigen is as yet unknown.

General study results and limits: Differentially abundant clones: about 1.2 between replicates, about 15 at two to three weeks, 19 at four. Variance in clone template counts between approximately 2-week samples significantly increased with total template count across all healthy donors.

CDR3 length: 14 amino acids. V dropped 5 bases and J dropped 0 bases, with 10 bases sitting between them. Germline V CDR1 and CDR2: MNHEY, SMNVEV (reference sequence). Healthy donors had no documented immune events, such as infections, while sampled. The source of this sequence is a person between 18 and 69 years old in good health. V is TRBV27 and J is TRBJ1-2; D perhaps matches TRBD1 (5 bases). Material: blood. As DNA, the CDR3 is TGTGCCAGCAGTCCGACAGTAGCTAACTATGGCTACACCTTC. It translates to CASSPTVANYGYTF.